This entry describes one T cell receptor (beta chain). No antigen is known for it. This CDR3 spans 13 amino acids. The germline CDR1 and CDR2 sequences are SGHNT and YENEEA. With 5 bases removed from V and 1 base from J, the gap between germline ends came to 8 bases. Described time point: newly diagnosed, previously untreated cHL patient sample. Negative magnetic selection isolated CD4+ T cells from thawed PBMCs. Untreated, newly diagnosed classical Hodgkin lymphoma PBMCs were used for comparison. This specimen comes from a study of PD-1 blockade in classical Hodgkin lymphoma. The study, taken as a whole, reports: Newly diagnosed patients were reported to start with lower TCR diversity than healthy donors. There remain no defined causes for the repertoire differences, which possibly reflect disease activity or prior therapy.

Sequencing used immunoSEQ multiplex PCR; TCRdb keeps in-frame clones, though not all of them. The sample carries about 32,000 clones, about 85% recorded once. This TCR came from a human donor with classical Hodgkin lymphoma. The chain employs TRBV11-3 and TRBJ2-5; D may be TRBD2 (5 bases). Sequenced sample: CD4+ T cells from blood. CDR3 amino acids: CASSQGLQETQYF. In DNA form, the CDR3 reads TGTGCCAGCAGCCAAGGACTCCAAGAGACCCAGTACTTC.